The rows below give T cell receptor beta chains drawn from one sample of a study of cytotoxic CD8 clonotypes in ibrutinib-treated CLL. Profiled with immunoSEQ multiplex PCR; TCRdb holds only in-frame clones, not every one. This table has just under 70,000 clones, around two thirds appearing once. Here the sequenced sample was PBMCs, taken after 12 months of ibrutinib treatment. These receptors all stem from a human donor with chronic lymphocytic leukemia. The CDR3 runs from the conserved cysteine through the conserved F or W. Fields, in order: clone size, D gene, V gene, J gene, CDR3 protein, CDR3 DNA. D genes are given only for firm matches. The size field is filled for only some rows; it gives once, few, many or a size class.

clone_size: few
d_call: NA
v_call: TRBV7-9
j_call: TRBJ1-5
cdr3_aa: CASSLEGPNQPQHF
cdr3_nt: TGTGCCAGCAGCTTAGAGGGACCCAATCAGCCCCAGCATTTT

clone_size: NA
d_call: TRBD1
v_call: TRBV5-4
j_call: TRBJ1-2
cdr3_aa: CASSWTGGTSYTF
cdr3_nt: TGTGCCAGCAGCTGGACAGGGGGAACGAGCTACACCTTC

clone_size: NA
d_call: NA
v_call: TRBV27
j_call: TRBJ1-5
cdr3_aa: CASSLGVTGYSNQPQHF
cdr3_nt: TGTGCCAGCAGTTTAGGGGTCACAGGATATAGCAATCAGCCCCAGCATTTT

clone_size: NA
d_call: NA
v_call: TRBV6-5
j_call: TRBJ1-1
cdr3_aa: CASSGGSLNTEAFF
cdr3_nt: TGTGCCAGCAGTGGAGGGAGTTTGAACACTGAAGCTTTCTTT

clone_size: NA
d_call: TRBD1
v_call: TRBV10-3
j_call: TRBJ2-5
cdr3_aa: CAIILRTGEHQETQYF
cdr3_nt: TGTGCCATCATCTTGAGGACAGGGGAACACCAAGAGACCCAGTACTTC

clone_size: NA
d_call: NA
v_call: TRBV5-1
j_call: TRBJ2-4
cdr3_aa: CASSSDLAKNIQYF
cdr3_nt: TGCGCCAGCAGCTCGGACCTAGCCAAAAACATTCAGTACTTC

clone_size: once
d_call: NA
v_call: TRBV9
j_call: TRBJ2-2
cdr3_aa: CASQRQSNTGELFF
cdr3_nt: TGTGCCAGCCAAAGGCAGTCGAACACCGGGGAGCTGTTTTTT

clone_size: NA
d_call: TRBD1
v_call: TRBV4-3
j_call: TRBJ2-1
cdr3_aa: CASSLAVGYRGNEQFF
cdr3_nt: TGCGCCAGCAGCCTCGCCGTCGGGTACAGGGGCAATGAGCAGTTCTTC

clone_size: few
d_call: NA
v_call: TRBV6-1
j_call: TRBJ2-7
cdr3_aa: CASSRIYYEQYF
cdr3_nt: TGTGCCAGCAGCAGGATATACTACGAGCAGTACTTC

clone_size: NA
d_call: NA
v_call: TRBV11-2
j_call: TRBJ1-2
cdr3_aa: CASSLRDGYGYTF
cdr3_nt: TGTGCCAGCAGCCTCCGCGACGGCTATGGCTACACCTTC

clone_size: NA
d_call: TRBD1
v_call: TRBV7-3
j_call: TRBJ1-3
cdr3_aa: CASSPGGGTGNTIYF
cdr3_nt: TGTGCCAGCAGCCCAGGGGGCGGGACTGGAAACACCATATATTTT

clone_size: NA
d_call: TRBD1
v_call: TRBV5-1
j_call: TRBJ2-7
cdr3_aa: CASRHIPTGARNEQYF
cdr3_nt: TGCGCCAGCAGACACATACCGACAGGGGCGAGAAACGAGCAGTACTTC

clone_size: NA
d_call: TRBD1
v_call: TRBV6-1
j_call: TRBJ2-7
cdr3_aa: CASSAKTGAYEQYF
cdr3_nt: TGTGCCAGCAGTGCAAAGACAGGGGCGTACGAGCAGTACTTC

clone_size: NA
d_call: TRBD2
v_call: TRBV4-1
j_call: TRBJ2-1
cdr3_aa: CASSQEEGLAGFSSYNEQFF
cdr3_nt: TGCGCCAGCAGCCAAGAAGAGGGGCTAGCGGGGTTTAGCTCCTACAATGAGCAGTTCTTC

clone_size: NA
d_call: NA
v_call: TRBV7-6
j_call: TRBJ1-2
cdr3_aa: CASSLQPLGTNYGYTF
cdr3_nt: TGTGCCAGCAGCCTACAACCCCTAGGGACTAACTATGGCTACACCTTC

clone_size: NA
d_call: TRBD1
v_call: TRBV7-3
j_call: TRBJ2-2
cdr3_aa: CASSLSGGAGELFF
cdr3_nt: TGTGCCAGCAGCTTATCAGGGGGCGCCGGGGAGCTGTTTTTT

clone_size: few
d_call: NA
v_call: TRBV27
j_call: TRBJ2-7
cdr3_aa: CASRVPGGQSEQQYF
cdr3_nt: TGTGCCAGCAGAGTCCCAGGTGGGCAGTCCGAGCAGCAGTACTTC

clone_size: NA
d_call: TRBD1
v_call: TRBV28
j_call: TRBJ1-5
cdr3_aa: CASSEGQGPSKPQHF
cdr3_nt: TGTGCCAGCAGTGAGGGACAGGGGCCCTCGAAGCCCCAGCATTTT

clone_size: NA
d_call: TRBD2
v_call: TRBV14
j_call: TRBJ2-2
cdr3_aa: CASSRSGGVNTGELFF
cdr3_nt: TGTGCCAGCAGCCGAAGCGGGGGGGTGAACACCGGGGAGCTGTTTTTT

clone_size: NA
d_call: NA
v_call: TRBV19
j_call: TRBJ1-2
cdr3_aa: CATQTGRSYGYTF
cdr3_nt: TGTGCCACCCAGACAGGACGGAGCTATGGCTACACCTTC

clone_size: NA
d_call: NA
v_call: TRBV4-1
j_call: TRBJ1-4
cdr3_aa: CASRKLGELVSNEKLFF
cdr3_nt: TGCGCCAGCAGGAAACTGGGGGAACTAGTATCTAATGAAAAACTGTTTTTT

clone_size: NA
d_call: NA
v_call: TRBV5-4
j_call: TRBJ1-1
cdr3_aa: CASSHRLQGAEAFF
cdr3_nt: TGTGCCAGCAGCCATCGGTTACAGGGTGCCGAAGCTTTCTTT

clone_size: NA
d_call: NA
v_call: TRBV7-8
j_call: TRBJ2-7
cdr3_aa: CASSSTLAGTHEQYF
cdr3_nt: TGTGCCAGCAGCTCTACCCTGGCAGGGACCCACGAGCAGTACTTC

clone_size: NA
d_call: NA
v_call: TRBV5-1
j_call: TRBJ1-3
cdr3_aa: CASSLNPGNTIYF
cdr3_nt: TGCGCCAGCAGCTTGAACCCAGGAAACACCATATATTTT

clone_size: NA
d_call: NA
v_call: TRBV2
j_call: TRBJ2-2
cdr3_aa: CASEWTANTGELFF
cdr3_nt: TGTGCCAGCGAATGGACAGCGAACACCGGGGAGCTGTTTTTT

clone_size: NA
d_call: NA
v_call: TRBV4-1
j_call: TRBJ1-5
cdr3_aa: CASSYAFAGDGQPQHF
cdr3_nt: TGCGCCAGCAGCTACGCGTTCGCAGGAGACGGTCAGCCCCAGCATTTT

clone_size: NA
d_call: NA
v_call: TRBV28
j_call: TRBJ2-7
cdr3_aa: CASLIKLGGIAYEQYF
cdr3_nt: TGTGCCAGCCTTATTAAGCTCGGTGGCATTGCTTACGAGCAGTACTTC

clone_size: once
d_call: TRBD2
v_call: TRBV4-2
j_call: TRBJ2-2
cdr3_aa: CASSQISGLAGENTGELFF
cdr3_nt: TGTGCCAGCAGCCAGATATCGGGACTAGCGGGCGAGAACACCGGGGAGCTGTTTTTT

clone_size: NA
d_call: NA
v_call: TRBV5-4
j_call: TRBJ2-1
cdr3_aa: CASSLDYPYNEQFF
cdr3_nt: TGTGCCAGCAGTTTAGACTACCCGTACAATGAGCAGTTCTTC

clone_size: few
d_call: NA
v_call: TRBV9
j_call: TRBJ1-4
cdr3_aa: CASSPSIAVGAEGEKLFF
cdr3_nt: TGTGCCAGCAGCCCCAGTATTGCTGTTGGGGCGGAAGGTGAAAAACTGTTTTTT

clone_size: NA
d_call: NA
v_call: TRBV11-2
j_call: TRBJ1-2
cdr3_aa: CASSLSRHGGYTF
cdr3_nt: TGTGCCAGCAGCTTAAGTCGGCATGGTGGCTACACCTTC

clone_size: many
d_call: TRBD2
v_call: TRBV9
j_call: TRBJ2-5
cdr3_aa: CASSASGGARGETQYF
cdr3_nt: TGTGCCAGCAGCGCGAGCGGGGGGGCCCGCGGAGAGACCCAGTACTTC

clone_size: NA
d_call: NA
v_call: TRBV7-9
j_call: TRBJ1-1
cdr3_aa: CASSPEVGSTEAFF
cdr3_nt: TGTGCCAGCAGCCCAGAGGTGGGGAGCACTGAAGCTTTCTTT

clone_size: NA
d_call: TRBD2
v_call: TRBV19
j_call: TRBJ2-2
cdr3_aa: CASRDKVGGAFGGELFF
cdr3_nt: TGTGCCAGTAGGGACAAAGTCGGGGGGGCTTTTGGCGGGGAGCTGTTTTTT

clone_size: NA
d_call: TRBD2
v_call: TRBV9
j_call: TRBJ2-1
cdr3_aa: CASSVGGRGGLKEQFF
cdr3_nt: TGTGCCAGCAGCGTAGGTGGGCGGGGGGGCCTTAAGGAGCAGTTCTTC

clone_size: NA
d_call: NA
v_call: TRBV7-3
j_call: TRBJ1-2
cdr3_aa: CASSLTRQDGYTF
cdr3_nt: TGTGCCAGCAGCTTAACTAGGCAGGATGGCTACACCTTC

clone_size: few
d_call: NA
v_call: TRBV7-2
j_call: TRBJ1-2
cdr3_aa: CASSLEFRGTGGYTF
cdr3_nt: TGTGCCAGCAGCTTAGAGTTTAGGGGCACCGGGGGCTACACCTTC

clone_size: NA
d_call: NA
v_call: TRBV5-4
j_call: TRBJ2-3
cdr3_aa: CASRSYSTDTQYF
cdr3_nt: TGTGCCAGCAGGAGTTATAGCACAGATACGCAGTATTTT

clone_size: NA
d_call: TRBD1
v_call: TRBV19
j_call: TRBJ1-2
cdr3_aa: CASSTTPQGAPLYGYTF
cdr3_nt: TGTGCCAGTAGTACCACACCCCAGGGGGCGCCCCTTTATGGCTACACCTTC

clone_size: NA
d_call: NA
v_call: TRBV2
j_call: TRBJ1-2
cdr3_aa: CASSLNGQLFTF
cdr3_nt: TGTGCCAGCAGCCTAAATGGACAGCTTTTCACCTTC

clone_size: NA
d_call: TRBD1
v_call: TRBV6-1
j_call: TRBJ1-4
cdr3_aa: CASRRQGGEEKLFF
cdr3_nt: TGTGCCAGCAGAAGACAGGGGGGTGAAGAAAAACTGTTTTTT

clone_size: NA
d_call: TRBD1
v_call: TRBV5-1
j_call: TRBJ1-2
cdr3_aa: CASSLGQGAPDGYTF
cdr3_nt: TGCGCCAGCAGCTTGGGACAGGGGGCGCCGGATGGCTACACCTTC

clone_size: once
d_call: NA
v_call: TRBV2
j_call: TRBJ1-6
cdr3_aa: CASSVRPREDSPLHF
cdr3_nt: TGTGCCAGCAGTGTCAGACCCCGAGAGGATTCACCCCTCCACTTT

clone_size: once
d_call: TRBD2
v_call: TRBV5-4
j_call: TRBJ2-3
cdr3_aa: CASSIDGGAVDTQYF
cdr3_nt: TGTGCCAGCAGCATAGACGGGGGGGCCGTGGATACGCAGTATTTT

clone_size: few
d_call: TRBD1
v_call: TRBV9
j_call: TRBJ1-6
cdr3_aa: CASSARGADSPLHF
cdr3_nt: TGTGCCAGCAGCGCCAGGGGGGCGGATTCACCCCTCCACTTT

clone_size: NA
d_call: NA
v_call: TRBV5-5
j_call: TRBJ2-7
cdr3_aa: CASSLEGSRSYEQYF
cdr3_nt: TGTGCCAGCAGCTTGGAAGGCTCCCGCTCCTACGAGCAGTACTTC

clone_size: NA
d_call: NA
v_call: TRBV5-6
j_call: TRBJ2-7
cdr3_aa: CASSSQGPLLGEQYF
cdr3_nt: TGTGCCAGCAGCTCCCAGGGTCCCCTCCTCGGCGAGCAGTACTTC

clone_size: once
d_call: TRBD1
v_call: TRBV4-2
j_call: TRBJ2-5
cdr3_aa: CASSPLDRGETQYF
cdr3_nt: TGTGCCAGCAGCCCCCTGGACAGGGGAGAGACCCAGTACTTC

clone_size: NA
d_call: TRBD1
v_call: TRBV9
j_call: TRBJ1-2
cdr3_aa: CASTSGGDRGEYGYTF
cdr3_nt: TGTGCCAGCACCTCCGGAGGGGACAGGGGGGAATATGGCTACACCTTC

clone_size: NA
d_call: TRBD2
v_call: TRBV13
j_call: TRBJ2-3
cdr3_aa: CASSLTPGTSGGQDTQYF
cdr3_nt: TGTGCCAGCAGCTTAACACCGGGGACTAGCGGGGGGCAAGATACGCAGTATTTT

clone_size: few
d_call: NA
v_call: TRBV6-6
j_call: TRBJ1-5
cdr3_aa: CASRDNSNQPQHF
cdr3_nt: TGTGCCAGCAGGGACAATAGCAATCAGCCCCAGCATTTT

clone_size: NA
d_call: TRBD1
v_call: TRBV4-3
j_call: TRBJ2-5
cdr3_aa: CASSQELGTSGQGEETQYF
cdr3_nt: TGCGCCAGCAGCCAAGAGTTGGGGACATCGGGCCAGGGGGAAGAGACCCAGTACTTC

clone_size: NA
d_call: NA
v_call: TRBV5-6
j_call: TRBJ2-3
cdr3_aa: CASSLGDTQYF
cdr3_nt: TGTGCCAGCAGCTTAGGAGATACGCAGTATTTT